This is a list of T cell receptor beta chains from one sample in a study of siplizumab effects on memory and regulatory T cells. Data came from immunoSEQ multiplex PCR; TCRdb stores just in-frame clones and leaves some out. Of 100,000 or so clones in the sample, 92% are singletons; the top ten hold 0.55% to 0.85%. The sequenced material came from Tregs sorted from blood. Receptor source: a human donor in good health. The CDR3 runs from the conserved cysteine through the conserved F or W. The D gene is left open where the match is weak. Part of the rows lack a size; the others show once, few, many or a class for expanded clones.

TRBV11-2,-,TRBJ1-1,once,CASSFNTEAFF,TGTGCCAGCAGCTTCAACACTGAAGCTTTCTTT
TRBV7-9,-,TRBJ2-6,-,CASSLGDSGANVLTF,TGTGCCAGCAGCTTAGGAGACTCTGGGGCCAACGTCCTGACTTTC
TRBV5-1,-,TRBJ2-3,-,CASRDPIEDTQYF,TGCGCCAGCAGGGACCCCATCGAGGATACGCAGTATTTT
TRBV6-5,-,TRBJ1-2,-,CASRRGGESYGYTF,TGTGCCAGCAGGAGGGGAGGGGAATCCTATGGCTACACCTTC
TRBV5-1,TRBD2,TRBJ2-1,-,CASSLVLLGLAGALREQFF,TGCGCCAGCAGCTTGGTACTCCTAGGACTAGCGGGCGCACTTCGTGAGCAGTTCTTC
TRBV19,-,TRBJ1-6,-,CASSISGTRNSPLHF,TGTGCCAGTAGTATATCCGGGACAAGGAATTCACCCCTCCACTTT
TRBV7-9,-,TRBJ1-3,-,CASSEYNTGRNTIYF,TGTGCCAGCAGCGAATATAATACAGGGAGAAACACCATATATTTT
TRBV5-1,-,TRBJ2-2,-,CASSLTGANTGELFF,TGCGCCAGCAGCTTGACAGGAGCGAACACCGGGGAGCTGTTTTTT
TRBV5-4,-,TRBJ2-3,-,CASSFTRGVVGADTQYF,TGTGCCAGCAGCTTCACCAGGGGGGTGGTGGGGGCAGATACGCAGTATTTT
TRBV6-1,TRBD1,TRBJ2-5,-,CASRDRGKETQYF,TGTGCCAGCAGGGACAGGGGAAAAGAGACCCAGTACTTC
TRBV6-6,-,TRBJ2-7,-,CASSYSRQAYEQYF,TGTGCCAGCAGTTACTCGAGACAAGCCTACGAGCAGTACTTC
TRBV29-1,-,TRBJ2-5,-,CSVPGLALQETQYF,TGCAGCGTCCCGGGTTTAGCCTTACAAGAGACCCAGTACTTC
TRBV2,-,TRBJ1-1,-,CAISKAFF,TGTGCCATCTCGAAAGCTTTCTTT
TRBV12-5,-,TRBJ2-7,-,CASGTSRPEQYF,TGTGCTAGTGGAACCAGTCGTCCGGAGCAGTACTTC
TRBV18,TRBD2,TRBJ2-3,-,CASSPWGLAGISTDTQYF,TGTGCCAGCTCTCCTTGGGGACTAGCGGGCATAAGCACAGATACGCAGTATTTT
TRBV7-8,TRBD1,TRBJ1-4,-,CASSLRRTGGGQKLFF,TGTGCCAGCAGCTTGCGTAGGACAGGGGGCGGTCAAAAACTGTTTTTT
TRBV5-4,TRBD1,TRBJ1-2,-,CASSIGQGWVGYGYTF,TGTGCCAGCAGCATTGGACAGGGCTGGGTCGGCTATGGCTACACCTTC
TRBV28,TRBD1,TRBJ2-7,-,CASSRSTVTGWAIPSYEQYF,TGTGCCAGCAGCCGGTCCACTGTGACAGGGTGGGCGATCCCGTCCTACGAGCAGTACTTC
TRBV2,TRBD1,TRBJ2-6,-,CASSLGQRNFGTVLTF,TGTGCCAGCAGCTTGGGACAGAGAAATTTCGGGACGGTCCTGACTTTC
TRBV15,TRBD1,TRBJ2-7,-,CATSTGRGYEQYF,TGTGCCACCAGCACTGGCAGGGGGTACGAGCAGTACTTC
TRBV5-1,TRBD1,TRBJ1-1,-,CASSLARGMNTEAFF,TGCGCCAGCAGCTTAGCCAGGGGGATGAACACTGAAGCTTTCTTT
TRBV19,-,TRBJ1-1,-,CASSIGRLAGNTEAFF,TGTGCCAGTAGTATAGGTCGGTTGGCAGGGAACACTGAAGCTTTCTTT
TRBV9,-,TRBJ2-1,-,CASSVGTLATNEQFF,TGTGCCAGCAGCGTGGGGACCCTGGCAACCAATGAGCAGTTCTTC
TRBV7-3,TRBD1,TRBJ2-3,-,CASSLQGAIGTDTQYF,TGTGCCAGCAGCTTGCAGGGGGCCATAGGCACAGATACGCAGTATTTT
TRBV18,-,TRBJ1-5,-,CASSPETSRDQPQHF,TGTGCCAGCTCACCAGAAACATCCAGGGATCAGCCCCAGCATTTT
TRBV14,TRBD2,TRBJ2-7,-,CASSRSGSPQYF,TGTGCCAGCAGCCGTAGCGGGAGCCCACAGTACTTC
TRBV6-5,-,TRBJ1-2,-,CASSYSFGDANYGYTF,TGTGCCAGCAGTTACTCGTTTGGGGATGCTAACTATGGCTACACCTTC
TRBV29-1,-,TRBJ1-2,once,CSVEVRTANYGYTF,TGCAGCGTTGAAGTTAGGACAGCTAACTATGGCTACACCTTC
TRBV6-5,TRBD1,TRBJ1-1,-,CASSYSRTGDTEAFF,TGTGCCAGCAGTTACTCCAGAACAGGGGACACTGAAGCTTTCTTT
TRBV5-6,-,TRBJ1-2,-,CASSPQAEGRYGYTF,TGTGCCAGCAGCCCCCAAGCGGAGGGGCGCTATGGCTACACCTTC
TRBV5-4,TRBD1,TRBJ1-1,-,CASSGPGRGGGRLAEAFF,TGTGCCAGCAGCGGACCGGGCAGGGGGGGTGGCCGGCTTGCTGAAGCTTTCTTT
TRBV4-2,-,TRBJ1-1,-,CASSQARTWSVEAFF,TGTGCCAGCAGCCAAGCTCGGACATGGTCTGTGGAAGCTTTCTTT
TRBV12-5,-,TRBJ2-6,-,CASSSGANVLTF,TGTGCTAGTAGCTCTGGGGCCAACGTCCTGACTTTC
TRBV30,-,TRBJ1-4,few,CAWSKEGQEKLFF,TGTGCCTGGAGTAAGGAGGGGCAGGAAAAACTGTTTTTT
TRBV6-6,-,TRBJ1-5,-,CASTWGDSNQPQHF,TGTGCCAGCACCTGGGGGGATAGCAATCAGCCCCAGCATTTT
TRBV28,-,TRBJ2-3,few,CASRSTLSTDTQYF,TGTGCCAGCAGGTCGACACTCAGCACAGATACGCAGTATTTT
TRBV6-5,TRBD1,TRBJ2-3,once,CASGPGTVNTDTQYF,TGTGCCAGCGGCCCCGGGACAGTAAACACAGATACGCAGTATTTT
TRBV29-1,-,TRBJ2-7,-,CSVAGGTYEQYF,TGCAGCGTTGCCGGGGGTACCTACGAGCAGTACTTC
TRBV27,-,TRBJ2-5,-,CASSLSVAGTQYF,TGTGCCAGCAGTTTATCGGTCGCCGGGACCCAGTACTTC
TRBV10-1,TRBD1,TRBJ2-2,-,CASSRQGLNTGELFF,TGCGCCAGCAGTCGACAGGGCTTAAACACCGGGGAGCTGTTTTTT
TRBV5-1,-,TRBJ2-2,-,CASSLRGDQGTGELFF,TGCGCCAGCAGCTTAAGGGGGGATCAAGGAACCGGGGAGCTGTTTTTT
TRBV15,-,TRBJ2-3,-,CATSRGRGGNTDTQYF,TGTGCCACCAGCAGAGGGAGAGGGGGGAACACAGATACGCAGTATTTT
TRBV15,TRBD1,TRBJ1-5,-,CATSRGTGDQPQHF,TGTGCCACCAGCAGAGGGACAGGGGATCAGCCCCAGCATTTT
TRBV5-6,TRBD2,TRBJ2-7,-,CASSSLAETYEQYF,TGTGCCAGCAGTTCTCTAGCGGAGACCTACGAGCAGTACTTC
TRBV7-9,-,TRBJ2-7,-,CASTPGGAAPYEQYF,TGTGCCAGCACCCCCGGGGGAGCGGCGCCCTACGAGCAGTACTTC
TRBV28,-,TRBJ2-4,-,CASSGFGGYIHSGSRLLAKNIQYF,TGTGCCAGCAGCGGTTTCGGGGGATATATACACTCGGGCTCGAGATTACTAGCCAAAAACATTCAGTACTTC
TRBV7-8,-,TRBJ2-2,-,CASSWRDRGSRGTGELFF,TGTGCCAGCAGCTGGAGGGACCGAGGTTCGCGAGGCACCGGGGAGCTGTTTTTT
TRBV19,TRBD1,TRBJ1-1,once,CASSRTGGNTEAFF,TGTGCCAGTAGTAGGACAGGGGGGAACACTGAAGCTTTCTTT